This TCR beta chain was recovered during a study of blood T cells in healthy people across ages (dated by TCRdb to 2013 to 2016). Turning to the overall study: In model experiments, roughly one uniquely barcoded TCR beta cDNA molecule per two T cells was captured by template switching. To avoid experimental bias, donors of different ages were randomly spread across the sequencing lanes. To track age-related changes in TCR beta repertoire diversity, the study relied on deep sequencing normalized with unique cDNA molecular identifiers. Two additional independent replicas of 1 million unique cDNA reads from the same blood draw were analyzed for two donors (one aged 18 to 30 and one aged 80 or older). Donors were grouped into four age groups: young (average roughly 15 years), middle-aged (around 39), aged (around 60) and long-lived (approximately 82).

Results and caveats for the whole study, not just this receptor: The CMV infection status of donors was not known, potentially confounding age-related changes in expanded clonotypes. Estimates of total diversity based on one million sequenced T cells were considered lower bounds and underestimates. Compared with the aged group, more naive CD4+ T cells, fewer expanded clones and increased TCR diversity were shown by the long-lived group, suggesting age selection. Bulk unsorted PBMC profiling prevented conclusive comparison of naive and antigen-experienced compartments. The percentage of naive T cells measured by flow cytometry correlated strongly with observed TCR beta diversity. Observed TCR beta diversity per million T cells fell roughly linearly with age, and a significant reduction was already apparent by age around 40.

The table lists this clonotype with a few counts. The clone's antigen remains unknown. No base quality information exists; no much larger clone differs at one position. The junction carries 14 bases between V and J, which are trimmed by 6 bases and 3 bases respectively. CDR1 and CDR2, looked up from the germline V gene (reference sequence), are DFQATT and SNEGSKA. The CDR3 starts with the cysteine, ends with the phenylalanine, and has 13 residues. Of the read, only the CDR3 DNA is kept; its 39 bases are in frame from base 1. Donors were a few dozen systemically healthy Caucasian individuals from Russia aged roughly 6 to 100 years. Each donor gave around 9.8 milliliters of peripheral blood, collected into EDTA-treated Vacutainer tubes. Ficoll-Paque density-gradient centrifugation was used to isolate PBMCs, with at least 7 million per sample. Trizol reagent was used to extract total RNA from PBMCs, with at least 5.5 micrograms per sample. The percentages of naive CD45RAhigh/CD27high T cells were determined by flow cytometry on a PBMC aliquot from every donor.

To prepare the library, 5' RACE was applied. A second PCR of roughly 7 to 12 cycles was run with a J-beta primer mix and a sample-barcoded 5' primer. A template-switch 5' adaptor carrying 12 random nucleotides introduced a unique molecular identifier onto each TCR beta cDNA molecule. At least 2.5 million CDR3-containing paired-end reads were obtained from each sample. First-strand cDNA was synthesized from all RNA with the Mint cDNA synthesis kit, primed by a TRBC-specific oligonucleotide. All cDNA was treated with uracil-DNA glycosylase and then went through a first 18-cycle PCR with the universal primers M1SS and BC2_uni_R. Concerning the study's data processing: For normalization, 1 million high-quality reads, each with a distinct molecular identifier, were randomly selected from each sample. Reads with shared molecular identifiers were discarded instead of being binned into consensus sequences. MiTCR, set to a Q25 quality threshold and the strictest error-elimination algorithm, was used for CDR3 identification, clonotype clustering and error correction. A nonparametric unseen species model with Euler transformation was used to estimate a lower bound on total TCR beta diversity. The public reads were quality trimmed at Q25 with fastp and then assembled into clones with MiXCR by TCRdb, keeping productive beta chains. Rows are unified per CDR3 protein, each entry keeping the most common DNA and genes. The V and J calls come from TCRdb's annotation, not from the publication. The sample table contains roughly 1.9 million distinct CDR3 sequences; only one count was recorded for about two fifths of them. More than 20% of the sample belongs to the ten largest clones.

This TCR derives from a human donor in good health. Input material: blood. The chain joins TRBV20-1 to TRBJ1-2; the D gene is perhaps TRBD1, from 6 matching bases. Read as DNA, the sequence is TGCAGTGCCCGGACAGCTGACTACTATGGCTACACCTTC. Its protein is CSARTADYYGYTF.